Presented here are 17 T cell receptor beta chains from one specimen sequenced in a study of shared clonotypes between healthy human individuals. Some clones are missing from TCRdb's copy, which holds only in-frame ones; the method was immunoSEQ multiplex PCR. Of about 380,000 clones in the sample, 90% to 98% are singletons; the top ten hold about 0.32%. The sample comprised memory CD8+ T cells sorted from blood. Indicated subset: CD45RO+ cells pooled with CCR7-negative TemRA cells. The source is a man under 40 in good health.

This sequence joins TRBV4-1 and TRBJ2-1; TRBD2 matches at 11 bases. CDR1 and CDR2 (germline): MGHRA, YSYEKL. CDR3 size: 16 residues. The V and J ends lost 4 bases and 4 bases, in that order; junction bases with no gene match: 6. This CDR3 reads CASSRSGTSGYNEQFF. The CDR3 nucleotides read TGCGCCAGCAGCCGGTCCGGGACTAGCGGTTACAATGAGCAGTTCTTC.

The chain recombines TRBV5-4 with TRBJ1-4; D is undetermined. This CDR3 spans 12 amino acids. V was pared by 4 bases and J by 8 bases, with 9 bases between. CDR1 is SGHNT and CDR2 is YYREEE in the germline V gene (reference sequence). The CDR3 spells CASSPDGEKLFF. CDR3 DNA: TGTGCCAGCAGCCCAGACGGAGAAAAACTGTTTTTT.

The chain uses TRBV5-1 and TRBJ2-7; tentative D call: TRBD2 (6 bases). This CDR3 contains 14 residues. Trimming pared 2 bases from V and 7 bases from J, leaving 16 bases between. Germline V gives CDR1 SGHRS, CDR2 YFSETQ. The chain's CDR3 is CASSFLGGTSEQYF. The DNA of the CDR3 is TGCGCCAGCAGCTTTCTCGGGGGTACCTCGGAGCAGTACTTC.

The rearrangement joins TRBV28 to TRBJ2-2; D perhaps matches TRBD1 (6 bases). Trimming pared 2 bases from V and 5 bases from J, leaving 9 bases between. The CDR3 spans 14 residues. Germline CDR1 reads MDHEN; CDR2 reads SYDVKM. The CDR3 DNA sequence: TGTGCCAGCAGTTTACTACAGGGAACCGGGGAGCTGTTTTTT. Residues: CASSLLQGTGELFF.

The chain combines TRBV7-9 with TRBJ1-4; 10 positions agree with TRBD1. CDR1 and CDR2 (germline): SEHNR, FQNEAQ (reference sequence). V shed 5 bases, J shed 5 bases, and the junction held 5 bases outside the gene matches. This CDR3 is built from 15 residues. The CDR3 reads CASSTGTGENEKLFF. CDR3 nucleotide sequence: TGTGCCAGCAGCACGGGGACAGGGGAAAATGAAAAACTGTTTTTT.

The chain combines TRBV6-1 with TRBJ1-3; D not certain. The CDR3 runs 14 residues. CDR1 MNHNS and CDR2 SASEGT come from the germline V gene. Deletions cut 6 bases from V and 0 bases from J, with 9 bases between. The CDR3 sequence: CASRELLSGNTIYF. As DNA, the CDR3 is TGTGCCAGCAGGGAACTCCTCTCTGGAAACACCATATATTTT.

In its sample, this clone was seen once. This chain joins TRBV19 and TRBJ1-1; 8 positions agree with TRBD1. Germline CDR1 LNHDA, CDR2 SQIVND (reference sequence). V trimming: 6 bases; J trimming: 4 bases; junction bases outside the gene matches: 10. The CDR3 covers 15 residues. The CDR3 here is CASSKITGGSTEAFF. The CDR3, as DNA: TGTGCCAGTAGCAAAATTACAGGGGGGAGCACTGAAGCTTTCTTT. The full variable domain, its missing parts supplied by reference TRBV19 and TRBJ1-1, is DGGITQSPKYLFRKEGQNVTLSCEQNLNHDAMYWYRQDPGQGLRLIYYSQIVNDFQKGDIAEGYSVSREKKESFPLTVTSAQKNPTAFYLCASSKITGGSTEAFFGQGTRLTVV.

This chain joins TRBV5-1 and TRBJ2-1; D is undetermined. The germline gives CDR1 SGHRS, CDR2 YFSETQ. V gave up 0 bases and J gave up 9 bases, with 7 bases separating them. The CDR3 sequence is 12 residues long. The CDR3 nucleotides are TGCGCCAGCAGCTTGGCCACGGGTGAGCAGTTCTTC. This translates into CASSLATGEQFF.

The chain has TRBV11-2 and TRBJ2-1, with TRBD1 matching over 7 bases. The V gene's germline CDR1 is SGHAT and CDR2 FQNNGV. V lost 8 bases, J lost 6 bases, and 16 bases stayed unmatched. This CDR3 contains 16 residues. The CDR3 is CASRWVTGAGGNEQFF. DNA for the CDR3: TGTGCCAGCCGGTGGGTCACAGGGGCGGGTGGCAATGAGCAGTTCTTC.

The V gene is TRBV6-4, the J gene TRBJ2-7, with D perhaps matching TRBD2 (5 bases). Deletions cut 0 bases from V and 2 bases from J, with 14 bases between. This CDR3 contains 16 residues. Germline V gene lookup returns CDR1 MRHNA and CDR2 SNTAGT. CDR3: CASSDSRWRRPYEQYF. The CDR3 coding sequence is TGTGCCAGCAGTGACTCACGTTGGCGGAGGCCCTACGAGCAGTACTTC.

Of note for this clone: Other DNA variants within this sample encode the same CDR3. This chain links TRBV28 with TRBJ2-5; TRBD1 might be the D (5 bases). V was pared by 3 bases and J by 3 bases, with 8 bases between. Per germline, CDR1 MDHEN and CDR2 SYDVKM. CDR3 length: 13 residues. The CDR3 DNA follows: TGTGCCAGCAGTTTGGGCAGGGAAGAGACCCAGTACTTC. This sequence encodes CASSLGREETQYF.

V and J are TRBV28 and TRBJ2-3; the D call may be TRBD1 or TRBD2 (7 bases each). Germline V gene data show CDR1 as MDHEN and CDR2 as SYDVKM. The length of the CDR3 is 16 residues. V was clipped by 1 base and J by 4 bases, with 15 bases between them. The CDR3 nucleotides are TGTGCCAGCAGTTTATCTCTGACAGGGAGGGCAGATACGCAGTATTTT. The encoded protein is CASSLSLTGRADTQYF. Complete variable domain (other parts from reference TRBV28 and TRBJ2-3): DVKVTQSSRYLVKRTGEKVFLECVQDMDHENMFWYRQDPGLGLRLIYFSYDVKMKEKGDIPEGYSVSREKKERFSLILESASTNQTSMYLCASSLSLTGRADTQYFGPGTRLTVL.

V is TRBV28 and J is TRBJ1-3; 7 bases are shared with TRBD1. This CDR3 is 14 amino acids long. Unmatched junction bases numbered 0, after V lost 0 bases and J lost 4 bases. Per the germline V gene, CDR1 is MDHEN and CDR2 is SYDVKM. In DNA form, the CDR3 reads TGTGCCAGCAGTTTATGGGACAGGGGAAACACCATATATTTT. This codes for CASSLWDRGNTIYF.

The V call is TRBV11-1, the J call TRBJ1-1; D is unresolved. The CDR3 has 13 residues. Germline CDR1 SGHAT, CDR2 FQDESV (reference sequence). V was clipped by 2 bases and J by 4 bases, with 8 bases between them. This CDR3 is CASSLSEGTEAFF. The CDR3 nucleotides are TGTGCCAGCAGCTTATCAGAGGGCACTGAAGCTTTCTTT.

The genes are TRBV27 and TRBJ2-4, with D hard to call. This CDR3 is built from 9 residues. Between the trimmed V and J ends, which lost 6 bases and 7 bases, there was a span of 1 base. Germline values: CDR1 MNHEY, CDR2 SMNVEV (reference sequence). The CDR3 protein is CASRNIQYF. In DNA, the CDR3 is TGTGCCAGCAGGAACATTCAGTACTTC.

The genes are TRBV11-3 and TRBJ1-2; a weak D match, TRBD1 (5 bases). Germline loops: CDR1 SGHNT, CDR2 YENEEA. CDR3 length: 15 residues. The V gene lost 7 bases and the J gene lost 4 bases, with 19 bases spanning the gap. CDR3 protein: CASTPKGGVGYGYTF. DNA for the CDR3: TGTGCCAGCACCCCCAAGGGAGGGGTTGGCTATGGCTACACCTTC. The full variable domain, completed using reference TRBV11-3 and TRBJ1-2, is EAGVVQSPRYKIIEKKQPVAFWCNPISGHNTLYWYLQNLGQGPELLIRYENEEAVDDSQLPKDRFSAERLKGVDSTLKIQPAELGDSAVYLCASTPKGGVGYGYTFGSGTRLTVV.

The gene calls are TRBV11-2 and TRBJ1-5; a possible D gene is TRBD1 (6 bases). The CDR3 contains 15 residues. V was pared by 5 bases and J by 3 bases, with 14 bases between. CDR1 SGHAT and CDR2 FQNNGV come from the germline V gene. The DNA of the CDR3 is TGTGCCAGCAGCGTAGGCCAGGGGCTCAATCAGCCCCAGCATTTT. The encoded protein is CASSVGQGLNQPQHF.